This T cell receptor beta chain was observed in a study of response to subunit inactivated influenza vaccine. TCRdb itself ran the RT-PCR reads through MiXCR, one entry per CDR3 protein. This table holds hundreds of thousands of distinct CDR3 sequences, more than 11% found once. Germline V gene sequence: CDR1 MNHNY, CDR2 SVGAGI (reference sequence). The CDR3 totals 13 residues. Trimming left V 6 bases short and J 12 bases short, with 20 bases between. This clonotype was seen a handful of times. This chain uses TRBV6-6 with TRBJ1-1; tentatively, D is TRBD1 (6 bases). This sample comprised PBMCs from blood, obtained less than 15 days before vaccination. This sequence originates from a man aged 45 to 65 who received an inactivated influenza vaccine. CDR3 sequence: CASRLSGAPGTFF. In DNA, the CDR3 is TGTGCCAGCAGGCTATCAGGGGCCCCGGGGACTTTCTTT.